These T cell receptor beta chains were read from a single sample in a study of cytomegalovirus exposure and HLA in healthy donors. TCRdb's table, derived via immunoSEQ multiplex PCR, lists solely in-frame clones and lacks some. Its table records 75,000 to 85,000 clones. Sequenced: PBMCs. All receptors come from a man between 18 and 35 years old in good health and CMV-seropositive. Each CDR3 is given with its conserved first and last residue. D genes are given only for firm matches.

J gene | V gene | D gene | CDR3 DNA | CDR3 protein
TRBJ2-6 | TRBV5-1 | NA | TGCGCCAGCAGCTTGGGAACCAGCAAAGGGGTCTCTGGGGCCAACGTCCTGACTTTC | CASSLGTSKGVSGANVLTF
TRBJ2-1 | TRBV10-1 | TRBD1 | TGCGCCAGCAGTGGGACAGGTAACAATGAGCAGTTCTTC | CASSGTGNNEQFF
TRBJ1-2 | TRBV5-4 | TRBD1 | TGTGCCAGCAGCCCGCGGACAGGGGTTAACTATGGCTACACCTTC | CASSPRTGVNYGYTF
TRBJ1-2 | TRBV19 | TRBD1 | TGTGCCAGCACCGACAGGGTCTATGGCTACACCTTC | CASTDRVYGYTF
TRBJ2-1 | TRBV27 | TRBD2 | TGTGCCAGCAGTTTTGGGGTCGTGAGTGGGACTAACAATGAGCAGTTCTTC | CASSFGVVSGTNNEQFF
TRBJ2-7 | TRBV19 | NA | TGTGCCAGTAGTATCTCGGTGAGGGGGAACGAGCAGTACTTC | CASSISVRGNEQYF
TRBJ1-5 | TRBV6-1 | NA | TGTGCCAGCATCTACAGGGCGGGTCAGCCCCAGCATTTT | CASIYRAGQPQHF
TRBJ1-2 | TRBV6-5 | NA | TGTGCCAGCAGGGAGGGAGGGAACGGCGGCTATGGCTACACCTTC | CASREGGNGGYGYTF
TRBJ2-7 | TRBV15 | TRBD1 | TGTGCCACCAGCCGGGACAGGGGCTACGAGCAGTACTTC | CATSRDRGYEQYF
TRBJ2-1 | TRBV7-2 | TRBD1 | TGTGCCAGCAGCCCCAACAGGGGTGGGTCCTACAATGAGCAGTTCTTC | CASSPNRGGSYNEQFF
TRBJ2-7 | TRBV27 | NA | TGTGCCAGCAGTCAGACTAGCTCCTACGAGCAGTACTTC | CASSQTSSYEQYF
TRBJ2-7 | TRBV5-1 | NA | TGCGCCAGCAGCAACCTACAGGCCACCTACGAGCAGTACTTC | CASSNLQATYEQYF
TRBJ2-1 | TRBV18 | TRBD2 | TGTGCCAGCTCAGGCCAGCGGGGGGTAATAGATGAGCAGTTCTTC | CASSGQRGVIDEQFF
TRBJ2-4 | TRBV28 | TRBD2 | TGTGCCAGCAGTGGGATGATTGGGGAGGGGATAAAAAACATTCAGTACTTC | CASSGMIGEGIKNIQYF
TRBJ2-3 | TRBV6-4 | TRBD2 | TGTGCCAGCGGACCCACCCCGGGCGGGAGGTCCGATACGCAGTATTTT | CASGPTPGGRSDTQYF
TRBJ1-2 | TRBV10-3 | NA | TGTGCCATCAGTGAACAGGCTGGAAATGGCTACACCTTC | CAISEQAGNGYTF
TRBJ1-2 | TRBV20-1 | NA | TGCAGTTGTACAGGCCCACTCTACACCTTC | CSCTGPLYTF
TRBJ1-2 | TRBV10-3 | TRBD1 | TGTGCCATTTCCCAAAACATTTGGACAGGAGAGGGCTACACCTTC | CAISQNIWTGEGYTF
TRBJ2-7 | TRBV29-1 | NA | TGCAGCGCACTTGAGACTGACTCCTACGAGCAGTACTTC | CSALETDSYEQYF
TRBJ2-7 | TRBV27 | NA | TGTGCCAGCAGTTTATTCAGGGGATTCTACGAGCAGTACTTC | CASSLFRGFYEQYF
TRBJ1-5 | TRBV11-2 | TRBD1 | TGTGCCAGCAGCTTAATCAGGGGGAGAAGCAATCAGCCCCAGCATTTT | CASSLIRGRSNQPQHF
TRBJ2-1 | TRBV4-2 | TRBD2 | TGTGCCAGCAGCCAAGGACTAGCGGGCGAGCAGTTCTTC | CASSQGLAGEQFF
TRBJ2-7 | TRBV7-9 | TRBD2 | TGTGCCAGCAGCTCCCTGGGAGGACTAGCGGGAGGACACTCCTACGAGCAGTACTTC | CASSSLGGLAGGHSYEQYF